The clone carrying this TCR beta chain was seen a single time. Its target is not known. Generated by immunoSEQ multiplex PCR, the TCRdb table keeps only in-frame clones and is missing some. The sample carries approximately 110,000 clones, around 90% recorded once. The data were taken from a study of T cell responses to AZD1222 COVID-19 vaccine. Study outcomes and limitations: Regions 160-218 and 743-854 held dominance among vaccine-associated CD4 TCRs, which spanned spike. Clonal diversity was possibly underestimated, and white British individuals and females predominated among donors. Researchers took repertoire samples only after the peak T cell response had come.

Second doses were pooled across both intervals (about 4 or about 12 weeks). Sequenced here: peripheral blood, sampled 28 days after the second AZD1222 dose. The clonotype was recovered from an adult who received the AZD1222 COVID-19 vaccine.

The DNA of the CDR3 is TGTGCCAGCAGCTTAGAACAGCGGGGCGTCCAGTACTTC. Translation gives CASSLEQRGVQYF. The rearrangement joins TRBV7-8 to TRBJ2-5; 7 nucleotides agree with TRBD2. Germline assignment: CDR1 SGHVS and CDR2 FQNEAQ. V lost 1 base to trimming and J lost 10 bases; unmatched junction nucleotides: 6. The CDR3 is 13 amino acids.